Here is one T cell receptor beta chain with its context. The data are from a study of blood T cell repertoires in COVID-19. Across the whole study: Samples of COVID-19 (acute and convalescent) were obtained from the United States, Italy and Spain. PBMCs, B-cell-depleted T cells, or T cells provided the cDNA or gDNA that made up the material.

Libraries were prepared by immunoSEQ multiplex PCR; TCRdb keeps only in-frame clonotypes and omits some of them. The sample has over 200,000 clones; about four fifths are singletons. Donors in Cohort 3 counted as recovered after two negative PCRs, clearance, or symptom resolution. J gave up 3 bases and V 2 bases, and 2 bases lay outside the gene matches. The CDR3 loop spans 15 amino acids. Germline V gives CDR1 LGHNA, CDR2 YSLEER. The sequence was obtained from a man aged 55 to 70 who had recovered from COVID-19. Material for sequencing was PBMCs or T cells enriched from blood (not recorded which). J is TRBJ2-2 and V is TRBV4-3, with 8 bases identical to TRBD1. Written as DNA, the CDR3 is TGCGCCAGCAGCCAACCGGACAGGGACACCGGGGAGCTGTTTTTT. Amino acids: CASSQPDRDTGELFF.